This T cell receptor (beta chain) was sequenced for a study of shared clonotypes between healthy human individuals. TCRdb's copy holds only in-frame clones and misses some; the assay was immunoSEQ multiplex PCR. The data contain approximately 2.3 million clones, roughly 93% of them singletons. Points on this clone: Additional DNA sequences in this sample encode the identical CDR3.

The CDR3 sequence is 13 residues long. With 6 bases clipped from V and 11 bases from J, the junction kept 3 bases outside the gene matches. CDR1 MNHEY and CDR2 SVGAGI come from the germline V gene. The chain employs TRBV6-5 and TRBJ2-2, with 13 bases that match TRBD2. The TCR sequence derives from a man younger than 35 in good health. Some clones in this sample may be carry-over from other donors' samples. The material sequenced was naive CD4+ T cells from PBMCs. Indicated subset: CD45RA+ positively selected. This CDR3 reads CASSRGLAGELFF. As DNA, the CDR3 is TGTGCCAGCAGCCGGGGACTAGCGGGAGAGCTGTTTTTT.